These 29 T cell receptor beta chains came from one sample sequenced in a study of blood T cell repertoires in COVID-19. Profiled with immunoSEQ multiplex PCR; TCRdb holds only in-frame clones, not every one. The table lists roughly 62,000 clones, nearly 80% of them singletons. Sequencing was carried out using peripheral blood. All receptors come from a human donor in a cohort sampled during active COVID-19.

The chain recombines TRBV6-5 with TRBJ2-7; a weak D match, TRBD1 (5 bases). Germline V CDR1 and CDR2: MNHEY, SVGAGI. Between the trimmed V and J ends, which lost 10 bases and 0 bases, there was a span of 10 bases. The CDR3 loop spans 12 amino acids. CDR3 nucleotides: TGTGCCACCACAGGTAGCTCCTACGAGCAGTACTTC. It is translated as CATTGSSYEQYF.

The chain uses TRBV20-1 and TRBJ1-2; 9 positions match TRBD1. V shed 3 bases and J 8 bases; nucleotides not matched to a gene: 10. The CDR3 covers 14 residues. From germline, CDR1 is DFQATT and CDR2 SNEGSKA (reference sequence). The CDR3 spells CSASTPGQGKGYTF. The CDR3 DNA sequence: TGCAGTGCTAGTACACCGGGACAGGGAAAAGGCTACACCTTC.

J is TRBJ2-5 and V is TRBV5-1; D is perhaps TRBD1 (5 bases). Germline lookup yields CDR1 SGHRS and CDR2 YFSETQ. The CDR3 has 15 amino acids. V lost 2 bases and J lost 1, with 12 bases in between. The CDR3 protein is CASSFVGAGQETQYF. CDR3 in DNA: TGCGCCAGCAGCTTCGTAGGGGCCGGCCAAGAGACCCAGTACTTC.

This sequence joins TRBV19 and TRBJ1-2; a possible D gene is TRBD1 (6 bases). The CDR3 covers 14 residues. Deletions cut 7 bases from V and 8 bases from J, with 20 bases between. Germline V lookup: CDR1 LNHDA, CDR2 SQIVND (reference sequence). The chain's CDR3 is CASTSLGGAEGYTF. The CDR3 DNA is TGTGCCAGTACCTCCCTCGGGGGGGCTGAGGGCTACACCTTC.

This chain links TRBV18 with TRBJ1-2; D gene uncertain. Trimming shortened V by 3 bases and J by 4 bases, and 12 bases separated the two germline ends. Germline V gives CDR1 KGHSH, CDR2 LQKENI. This CDR3 region has 14 residues. The CDR3 loop is CASSPISIIYGYTF. The DNA for the CDR3 is TGTGCCAGCTCACCCATCTCTATTATCTATGGCTACACCTTC.

The genes are TRBV6-5 and TRBJ2-3; 8 bases map to TRBD2. Trimming cost V 6 bases and J 6 bases; bases outside gene matches: 2. The CDR3 sequence is 12 residues long. CDR1 and CDR2 (germline): MNHEY, SVGAGI. The CDR3 coding sequence is TGTGCCAGCAGACGGGGGGGGGATACGCAGTATTTT. This gives the protein CASRRGGDTQYF.

This clone was recorded many times. The chain employs TRBV2 and TRBJ1-6, with D unresolved. V was clipped by 2 bases and J by 15 bases, with 14 bases between them. The CDR3 length is 13 residues. The V gene's germline CDR1 is SNHLY and CDR2 FYNNEI. The CDR3 nucleotides are TGTGCCAGCAGTGAACCCTTCACTAGACTCCTCCACTTT. Translating gives CASSEPFTRLLHF.

The V gene is TRBV11-3, the J gene TRBJ1-1; no firm D call. Germline V CDR1 and CDR2: SGHNT, YENEEA. This CDR3 spans 12 amino acids. The V end was cut by 5 bases, the J end by 11 bases, with 15 bases between. The CDR3 reads CASSPGLSPAFF. CDR3 nucleotides: TGTGCCAGCAGCCCCGGACTCTCTCCGGCTTTCTTT.

The chain combines TRBV30 with TRBJ2-1; TRBD2 is a possible D gene (5 bases). The CDR3 extends over 16 amino acids. Per germline, CDR1 GTSNPN and CDR2 SVGIG (reference sequence). Trimming left V 0 bases short and J 0 bases short, with 12 bases between. The CDR3 reads CAWSVVEVSSYNEQFF. In nucleotides, the CDR3 is TGTGCCTGGAGTGTAGTGGAGGTGAGCTCCTACAATGAGCAGTTCTTC.

V is TRBV7-9 and J is TRBJ2-2; 7 nucleotides line up with TRBD2. Germline V gene sequence: CDR1 SEHNR, CDR2 FQNEAQ (reference sequence). Trimming cost V 7 bases and J 8 bases; bases outside gene matches: 10. The CDR3 extends over 14 amino acids. The CDR3 region is CASTKRLALGELFF. The CDR3 nucleotides are TGTGCCAGCACAAAGAGACTAGCATTAGGGGAGCTGTTTTTT. The entire variable domain, with the rest obtained from reference TRBV7-9 and TRBJ2-2, is as follows: DTGVSQNPRHKITKRGQNVTFRCDPISEHNRLYWYRQTLGQGPEFLTYFQNEAQLEKSRLLSDRFSAERPKGSFSTLEIQRTEQGDSAMYLCASTKRLALGELFFGEGSRLTVL.

This clone came up once. Other DNA sequences in this sample translate to the same CDR3. CDR3 in amino acids: CSASRGSSYNEQFF. The CDR3 DNA sequence: TGCAGTGCTAGTCGGGGTAGCTCCTACAATGAGCAGTTCTTC. The chain is built from TRBV20-1 and TRBJ2-1; TRBD2 might be the D (5 bases). CDR3 length: 14 residues. Germline V CDR1 and CDR2: DFQATT, SNEGSKA (reference sequence). V gave up 3 bases and J gave up 0 bases, with 9 bases separating them.

The J gene is TRBJ2-5, the V gene TRBV28; D may be TRBD2 (6 bases). V lost 5 bases, J lost 5 bases, and 18 bases lay in between. This CDR3 comprises 15 residues. CDR1 MDHEN and CDR2 SYDVKM come from the germline V gene. The CDR3 spells CASSIPEAGLETQYF. The CDR3 region has the DNA TGTGCCAGCAGTATACCAGAGGCGGGGTTGGAGACCCAGTACTTC.

The V gene is TRBV4-2, the J gene TRBJ2-7, with 9 bases lining up with TRBD1. Germline lookup yields CDR1 LGHNA and CDR2 YNFKEQ. V gave up 0 bases and J gave up 4 bases; unmatched junction bases: 1. The CDR3 length is 14 residues. The CDR3 bases are TGTGCCAGCAGCCAAGAGGACAGGGGTTACGAGCAGTACTTC. This encodes CASSQEDRGYEQYF.

This clone was observed a handful of times. V and J are TRBV13 and TRBJ2-5; the D gene is possibly TRBD2 (6 bases). CDR1 and CDR2 from the germline V gene are PRHDT and FYEKMQ (reference sequence). The V end was cut by 5 bases, the J end by 4 bases, with 11 bases between. The CDR3 is 13 amino acids. CDR3: CASSMRLGETQYF. Written as DNA, the CDR3 is TGTGCCAGCAGCATGAGACTAGGAGAGACCCAGTACTTC.

V and J are TRBV29-1 and TRBJ1-2; no firm D call. Germline CDR1 reads SQVTM; CDR2 reads ANQGSEA. There are 12 residues in the CDR3. With 7 bases removed from V and 0 bases from J, the gap between germline ends came to 9 bases. Here the CDR3 DNA reads TGCAGCGCGGTAGACTCTAACTATGGCTACACCTTC. Translated: CSAVDSNYGYTF.

The CDR3 coding sequence is TGTGCCAGTAGTAGGGGGGACAGCCAAGAGACCCAGTACTTC. It yields the protein CASSRGDSQETQYF. The rearrangement joins TRBV19 to TRBJ2-5, with D tentatively TRBD1 (7 bases). V dropped 4 bases and J dropped 1 base, with 10 bases sitting between them. This CDR3 is built from 14 residues. Germline assignment: CDR1 LNHDA and CDR2 SQIVND (reference sequence).

The chain links TRBV5-1 to TRBJ2-1; TRBD2 aligns across 7 bases. V lost 2 bases to trimming and J lost 9 bases; unmatched junction nucleotides: 11. The V gene's germline CDR1 is SGHRS and CDR2 YFSETQ. The CDR3 length is 15 residues. The CDR3 is CASSLLAGLSGEQFF. The CDR3, as DNA: TGCGCCAGCAGCTTATTAGCGGGTTTAAGCGGTGAGCAGTTCTTC.

The rearrangement joins TRBV2 to TRBJ2-4, with a tentative D call TRBD2 (5 bases). V dropped 3 bases and J dropped 7 bases, with 7 bases sitting between them. This CDR3 contains 12 residues. Germline loops: CDR1 SNHLY, CDR2 FYNNEI. The CDR3 region is CASSEEVNIQYF. DNA of the CDR3: TGTGCCAGCAGTGAGGAGGTGAACATTCAGTACTTC.

The CDR3 DNA reads TGTGCCACCAGCAGAGACCTCGGTGCCCTGTTTTTT. It translates to CATSRDLGALFF. This rearrangement joins TRBV15 to TRBJ1-4, with unresolved D. The CDR3 runs to 12 residues. The germline CDR1 and CDR2 sequences are LNHNV and YYDKDF (reference sequence). Trimming took off 0 bases at V and 14 bases at J, with 10 bases between the two ends.

This clone has a single count. The chain has TRBV9 and TRBJ2-1; 11 nucleotides match TRBD2. The CDR3 extends over 17 amino acids. Germline V CDR1 and CDR2: SGDLS, YYNGEE. The trim removed 0 bases at V and 8 bases at J, leaving 10 bases unmatched. CDR3 amino acids: CASSVGIGSGRGYEQFF. The CDR3 DNA sequence: TGTGCCAGCAGCGTAGGTATAGGTAGCGGGAGGGGCTATGAGCAGTTCTTC.

The rearrangement joins TRBV19 to TRBJ1-1, with D possibly TRBD1 on 5 matching bases. The CDR3 is 14 amino acids. V was shortened by 3 bases and J by 3 bases, with 11 bases between the two germline ends. The germline gives CDR1 LNHDA, CDR2 SQIVND (reference sequence). As DNA, the CDR3 is TGTGCCAGTAGTATTGGGGCGGTTCACACTGAAGCTTTCTTT. Translating it yields CASSIGAVHTEAFF.

The genes are TRBV7-3 and TRBJ2-1, with TRBD2 identical over 7 bases. With 2 bases clipped from V and 7 bases from J, the junction kept 8 bases outside the gene matches. Per the germline V gene, CDR1 is SGHTA and CDR2 is FQGTGA. The CDR3 totals 15 residues. The CDR3 region has the DNA TGTGCCAGCAGCTTACGGGAGGAAGAGGTGAATGAGCAGTTCTTC. Its translation: CASSLREEEVNEQFF.

This clone was detected only a few times. J is TRBJ2-1 and V is TRBV5-4; 11 bases match TRBD2. The CDR3 runs 16 residues. V dropped 5 bases and J dropped 3; count of bases not matched to a gene: 7. Germline-derived CDR1 and CDR2 are SGHNT and YYREEE (reference sequence). The CDR3 sequence is CASREGLAGFYNEQFF. As DNA, the CDR3 is TGTGCCAGCAGGGAAGGACTAGCGGGTTTCTACAATGAGCAGTTCTTC. The full variable domain, in which reference TRBV5-4 and TRBJ2-1 provide the parts outside the CDR3, is ETGVTQSPTHLIKTRGQQVTLRCSSQSGHNTVSWYQQALGQGPQFIFQYYREEENGRGNFPPRFSGLQFPNYSSELNVNALELDDSALYLCASREGLAGFYNEQFFGPGTRLTVL.

This clone was picked up one time. In nucleotides, the CDR3 is TGTGCCACCAAGCTCTTAATGGGCCCAGGCTATGGCTACACCTTC. It is translated as CATKLLMGPGYGYTF. The V call is TRBV24-1, the J call TRBJ1-2; D is ambiguous. The V and J ends lost 8 bases and 4 bases respectively, with 19 bases between them. The CDR3 covers 15 residues. Germline assignment: CDR1 KGHDR and CDR2 SFDVKD.

This chain joins TRBV6-2 or TRBV6-3 and TRBJ1-1; D is unresolved. V was shortened by 7 bases and J by 5 bases, with 17 bases between the two germline ends. CDR3 size: 14 residues. Per the germline V gene, CDR1 is MNHEY and CDR2 is SVGEGT. The CDR3 nucleotides are TGTGCCAGCACCCCCGGTACGGTCTCGACTGAAGCTTTCTTT. It encodes CASTPGTVSTEAFF.

The J gene is TRBJ2-6, the V gene TRBV9, with a possible D match to TRBD2 (6 bases). V was pared by 6 bases and J by 0 bases, with 16 bases between. Germline V gene sequence: CDR1 SGDLS, CDR2 YYNGEE. The CDR3 extends over 17 amino acids. In DNA, the CDR3 is TGTGCCAGCACCGGGACTGAATGGAGCTCTGGGGCCAACGTCCTGACTTTC. Amino acids: CASTGTEWSSGANVLTF.

The chain recombines TRBV6-4 with TRBJ2-7, with 10 bases identical to TRBD2. V was clipped by 1 base and J by 0 bases; unmatched bases: 12. CDR1 and CDR2 from the germline V gene are MRHNA and SNTAGT. The CDR3 spans 19 residues. For the CDR3, the DNA is TGTGCCAGCAGTGACTGCGTATCGGCACTAGCGGGGTCCTCCTACGAGCAGTACTTC. This gives the protein CASSDCVSALAGSSYEQYF.

The sample holds a few counts of this clone. V is TRBV9 and J is TRBJ1-2, with D perhaps TRBD1 (5 bases). Looked up from germline, CDR1 is SGDLS and CDR2 is YYNGEE. The CDR3 spans 13 residues. Trimming left V 3 bases short and J 1 base short, with 7 bases between. The CDR3 coding sequence is TGTGCCAGCAGCGCAGGGTATAACTATGGCTACACCTTC. As protein: CASSAGYNYGYTF.

This clone was counted a few times. The rearrangement links TRBV4-3 to TRBJ1-6; D is possibly TRBD1 (6 bases). The germline V gene encodes CDR1 LGHNA and CDR2 YSLEER. V dropped 8 bases and J dropped 7 bases, with 18 bases sitting between them. The CDR3 runs to 15 residues. CDR3 sequence: CASGTQRTENSPLHF. In nucleotides, the CDR3 is TGCGCCAGCGGAACACAACGGACAGAAAATTCACCCCTCCACTTT.